This T cell receptor beta chain appears in the sequencing data of a study of blood T cell repertoires in COVID-19. Study context: Sites across the United States, Italy and Spain contributed samples from acute and convalescent COVID-19. Nucleic acid was either cDNA or gDNA, and it came from T cells, B-cell-depleted T cells, or PBMCs.

Per the original methods: Researchers report that nucleated cell counts were estimated from reference gene primer amplification. Profiled with immunoSEQ multiplex PCR; TCRdb holds only in-frame clones, not every one. Clone size and the V and J calls come from that table; the DNA yielded D and trimming. This sample has 50,000 to 65,000 clones; roughly 88% occur once, and the top ten carry roughly 3.5%. Germline V CDR1 and CDR2: LGHDT, YNNKEL (reference sequence). With V trimmed by 2 bases and J by 7 bases, 7 bases remained unmatched. The CDR3 extends over 14 amino acids. The chain carries TRBV3-1 (or the pseudogene TRBV3-2) and TRBJ1-2, with TRBD1 identical over 7 bases. Sequencing was performed on peripheral blood. The TCR was taken from a man aged 65 to 85 with acute or convalescent COVID-19. CDR3 in DNA: TGTGCCAGCAGCCAAAGAGGGGGCCCTGGTGGCTACACCTTC. Protein sequence: CASSQRGGPGGYTF.